Below, 15 T cell receptor beta chains from the same sample are listed, as sequenced in a study of PD-1 blockade in classical Hodgkin lymphoma. Only in-frame clones appear in the TCRdb table, and some are missing; sequencing was by immunoSEQ multiplex PCR. The sample includes about 64,000 clones, 75% to 95% seen only once; the top ten take 10%. Described time point: cycle 4 day 1 (C4D1), after about 6 weeks of nivolumab. No patient escaped relapse after autologous stem cell transplantation, and brentuximab vedotin exposure varied. The specimen comprised peripheral blood mononuclear cells (PBMCs), sampled before the fourth cycle of nivolumab. These receptors were obtained from a human donor with classical Hodgkin lymphoma.

The genes are TRBV19 and TRBJ1-1; 7 bases align to TRBD1. The CDR3 is 18 amino acids. With 7 bases clipped from V and 0 bases from J, the junction kept 17 bases outside the gene matches. Germline CDR1 and CDR2: LNHDA and SQIVND (reference sequence). As DNA, the CDR3 is TGTGCCAGTACCATAGTTATCGGGACAGATATCATGAACACTGAAGCTTTCTTT. It is translated as CASTIVIGTDIMNTEAFF. The full variable domain, rest sourced from reference TRBV19 and TRBJ1-1, is DGGITQSPKYLFRKEGQNVTLSCEQNLNHDAMYWYRQDPGQGLRLIYYSQIVNDFQKGDIAEGYSVSREKKESFPLTVTSAQKNPTAFYLCASTIVIGTDIMNTEAFFGQGTRLTVV.

The rearrangement joins TRBV10-3 to TRBJ1-2; a weak D match, TRBD1 (5 bases). Trimming shortened V by 6 bases and J by 4 bases, and 21 bases separated the two germline ends. The CDR3 is made up of 16 amino acids. Germline V lookup: CDR1 ENHRY, CDR2 SYGVKD. The CDR3 spells CAISTYAGAEVYGYTF. The CDR3 DNA is TGTGCCATCAGCACTTATGCCGGGGCAGAGGTCTATGGCTACACCTTC.

The chain uses TRBV5-5 and TRBJ2-1, with no clear D. V was cut by 1 base and J by 3 bases, with 5 bases left in between. CDR1 is SGHKS, CDR2 YYEKEE, per germline (reference sequence). The CDR3 has 13 amino acids. CDR3 in DNA: TGTGCCAGCAGCTTGACAGACTACAATGAGCAGTTCTTC. Translation gives CASSLTDYNEQFF.

The chain joins TRBV6-5 to TRBJ1-2, with 10 bases that match TRBD1. This CDR3 is built from 13 residues. Germline assignment: CDR1 MNHEY and CDR2 SVGAGI. Trimming cost V 4 bases and J 4 bases; bases outside gene matches: 0. The CDR3: CASSWDRGYGYTF. In DNA, the CDR3 is TGTGCCAGCAGTTGGGACAGGGGCTATGGCTACACCTTC.

This clone has just a few counts. The rearrangement joins TRBV28 to TRBJ1-6; D is unresolved. Germline V gives CDR1 MDHEN, CDR2 SYDVKM. The CDR3 covers 19 residues. Trimming removed 4 bases at V and 10 bases at J, with 29 bases between. CDR3 in amino acids: CASSYIEYDKGALLSPLHF. CDR3 bases: TGTGCCAGCAGTTATATAGAATACGACAAGGGCGCGCTTCTCTCACCCCTCCACTTT.

This clone was detected once. This chain uses TRBV7-9 with TRBJ2-3, with TRBD2 matching 12 bases. CDR1 SEHNR and CDR2 FQNEAQ come from the germline V gene (reference sequence). The CDR3 length is 15 residues. The ends lost 6 bases at V and 5 bases at J; junction bases unmatched: 6. CDR3 protein: CASSSSGGAGDTQYF. CDR3 DNA: TGTGCCAGCAGTTCTAGCGGGGGGGCCGGAGATACGCAGTATTTT.

This clone turned up a few times. J is TRBJ1-5 and V is TRBV4-1; D gene unclear. The CDR3 extends over 15 amino acids. V was pared by 0 bases and J by 16 bases, with 22 bases between. Germline V gene sequence: CDR1 MGHRA, CDR2 YSYEKL. The CDR3 is CASSQDPERPNDFHF. The CDR3, as DNA: TGCGCCAGCAGCCAAGATCCCGAGCGGCCGAATGATTTTCATTTT.

The chain links TRBV13 to TRBJ2-2, with D possibly being TRBD2 (5 bases). The CDR3 sequence is 18 residues long. The V end lost 5 bases, the J end lost 4 bases, and 23 bases lay between the germline ends. Germline V gives CDR1 PRHDT, CDR2 FYEKMQ (reference sequence). The CDR3 reads CASSLARRTDEGTGELFF. CDR3 nucleotides: TGTGCCAGCAGCCTCGCTCGGCGGACCGACGAGGGCACCGGGGAGCTGTTTTTT.

The V gene is TRBV7-9, the J gene TRBJ2-7; no firm D call. The ends were cut back, 2 bases at V and 2 bases at J, with 7 bases in the middle. The CDR3 is made up of 13 amino acids. Germline CDR1 is SEHNR and CDR2 is FQNEAQ (reference sequence). CDR3 sequence: CASSLSDPYEQYF. The CDR3 coding sequence is TGTGCCAGCAGCTTATCGGACCCCTACGAGCAGTACTTC.

The chain carries TRBV2 and TRBJ1-6; TRBD1 matches 7 bases. The CDR3 runs 16 residues. In germline, CDR1 is SNHLY, CDR2 FYNNEI. The trim removed 6 bases at V and 7 bases at J, leaving 12 bases unmatched. Here the CDR3 reads CASRRSTGTANSPLHF. The CDR3 region has the DNA TGTGCCAGCAGGCGCTCTACCGGGACAGCAAATTCACCCCTCCACTTT. The full variable domain, in which reference TRBV2 and TRBJ1-6 provide the parts outside the CDR3, is EPEVTQTPSHQVTQMGQEVILRCVPISNHLYFYWYRQILGQKVEFLVSFYNNEISEKSEIFDDQFSVERPDGSNFTLKIRSTKLEDSAMYFCASRRSTGTANSPLHFGNGTRLTVT.

There are a few counts of this clone. This chain connects TRBV30 to TRBJ1-1, with 9 positions matching TRBD1. CDR3 length: 14 amino acids. Germline CDR1 is GTSNPN and CDR2 is SVGIG (reference sequence). V lost 2 bases and J lost 5; bases outside the gene matches: 6. In nucleotides, the CDR3 is TGTGCCTGGAGTTGGGGACAGGGAGTTACTGAAGCTTTCTTT. Its translation: CAWSWGQGVTEAFF.

V and J are TRBV18 and TRBJ1-1; no clear D. The CDR3 length is 17 residues. The V gene's germline CDR1 is KGHSH and CDR2 LQKENI. V was cut by 3 bases and J by 3 bases, with 20 bases left in between. CDR3 sequence: CASSPAGIEVGYTEAFF. The CDR3 nucleotides are TGTGCCAGCTCACCCGCGGGGATTGAGGTGGGGTACACTGAAGCTTTCTTT.

The chain carries TRBV4-1 and TRBJ1-1, with D possibly being TRBD1 (5 bases). V lost 5 bases to trimming and J lost 8 bases, with 12 bases between them. This CDR3 contains 12 residues. Germline CDR1 and CDR2: MGHRA and YSYEKL. CDR3 protein: CASSNNAGEAFF. For the CDR3, the DNA is TGCGCCAGCAGCAATAACGCAGGGGAAGCTTTCTTT.

The V and J genes are TRBV6-5 and TRBJ2-7, with TRBD2 as a possible D gene (6 bases). CDR3 length equals 11 residues. Germline V gives CDR1 MNHEY, CDR2 SVGAGI. The V end was cut by 8 bases, the J end by 3 bases, with 8 bases between. The CDR3 spells CASWGLYEQYF. DNA for the CDR3: TGTGCCAGCTGGGGACTCTACGAGCAGTACTTC.

This chain joins TRBV12-5 and TRBJ2-2, with TRBD1 identical over 10 bases. This CDR3 region has 19 residues. Trimming removed 4 bases from V and 1 base from J; junction bases left unmatched: 12. Per the germline V gene, CDR1 is LGHNT and CDR2 is FRNRAP. The CDR3 loop is CASGSPTGGLIMNTGELFF. The DNA of the CDR3 is TGTGCTAGTGGTTCACCGACAGGGGGCCTAATTATGAACACCGGGGAGCTGTTTTTT.